Included here is one TCR beta chain sequence, with context. The target antigen is unknown. Treatment of the sample: roughly ten-day PBMC culture with coronavirus spike peptide pools or control peptides (ViraFEST assay). ViraFEST relied on peptide pools to expand antigen-specific T cells; the TCRs were sequenced afterward. The cultures had half their medium swapped for fresh IL-2 medium on days 3 and 7. Cultured CD4+ T-cell DNA underwent Oncomine TCR Beta short-read sequencing. TCRdb processed the PCR reads anew with MiXCR; each CDR3 protein has one entry. Here the sample spans fewer than 20,000 distinct CDR3 sequences, approximately 50% being singletons. This sample stems from a study of vaccination and CD4 T cells after COVID-19. Study-wide background: The convalescent group had six males, four females, seven Caucasians, two Asians, one multiracial.

The receptor was derived from a human donor with COVID-19. The sample in question was cultured CD4+ T cells from blood, obtained after SARS-CoV-2 vaccination.

This chain's CDR3 is CSVAGAWELRENNYGYTF. CDR3 DNA sequence: TGCAGCGTTGCGGGGGCGTGGGAATTAAGGGAGAACAACTATGGCTACACCTTC. The genes are TRBV29-1 and TRBJ1-2, with D tentatively TRBD1 (6 bases). Germline CDR1 and CDR2: SQVTM and ANQGSEA. Trimming cost V 4 bases and J 2 bases, with 26 bases left between them. The CDR3 runs 18 residues.